A selection of T cell receptor beta chains follows, all from one sample in a study of T cell repertoires in cytomegalovirus infection. In TCRdb, the reads were re-called with MiXCR into one record per CDR3 protein. The sample lists some 800,000 distinct CDR3 sequences; almost 30% were seen once. Antigen specificity for these receptors is unknown. Sequenced material: cultured CD8+ T cells from PBMCs, taken from culture after CMV antigen stimulation. The receptors come from a human donor in good health (CMV status not recorded). Some clones in this sample may be carry-over from other donors' samples. CDR3s include the opening cysteine and the closing phenylalanine or tryptophan. The D gene is left open where the match is weak. The size entry is marked missing in some rows and otherwise reads once, few, many or a size class.

clone_size	d_call	v_call	j_call	cdr3_nt	cdr3_aa
few	-	TRBV27	TRBJ1-6	TGTGCCAGCGCTTTGGGGAGTTCACCCCTCCACTTT	CASALGSSPLHF
few	-	TRBV7-9	TRBJ1-2	TGTGCCAGCAGCCAAGACCGGGGATTAGGCTATGGCTACACCTTC	CASSQDRGLGYGYTF
-	-	TRBV28	TRBJ1-4	TGTGCCAGCAGTTTATCGATTACAACTAATGAAAAACTGTTTTTT	CASSLSITTNEKLFF
few	-	TRBV6-5	TRBJ1-1	TGTGCCAGCAGAGAAGGACGGCAGAACACTGAAGCTTTCTTT	CASREGRQNTEAFF
-	-	TRBV6-1	TRBJ2-3	TGTGCCAGCAGTGAACCGGGCACAGATACGCAGTATTTT	CASSEPGTDTQYF
once	-	TRBV5-5	TRBJ1-3	TGTGCCAGCAGCTTGGATCCCCTTAGCTCTGGAAACACCATATATTTT	CASSLDPLSSGNTIYF
-	-	TRBV4-1	TRBJ1-6	TGCGCCAGCAGCCAAGATCCGGGACCCGGATCACCCCTCCACTTT	CASSQDPGPGSPLHF
-	TRBD2	TRBV11-2	TRBJ2-1	TGTGCCAGCAGCTTAGATCGCCTAGCGGGGGGGCCTAAAGATGAGCAGTTCTTC	CASSLDRLAGGPKDEQFF
-	-	TRBV2	TRBJ1-1	TGTGCCAGCGGGGGACAATTCGGAAACACTGAAGCTTTCTTT	CASGGQFGNTEAFF
-	-	TRBV19	TRBJ2-6	TGTGCCAGTAGTATAGTTCAACTCTCTGGGGCCAACGTCCTGACTTTC	CASSIVQLSGANVLTF
few	-	TRBV7-2	TRBJ1-2	TGTGCCAGCAGCCCCACGGACAGCTATGGCTACACCTTC	CASSPTDSYGYTF
few	-	TRBV6-2/TRBV6-3	TRBJ2-1	TGTGCCAGCAGAATGGAGAGCTCCTACAATGAGCAGTTCTTC	CASRMESSYNEQFF
-	TRBD2	TRBV7-8	TRBJ2-1	TGTGCCAGCGGCTTTTTACTAGCGGGGGTTCTCTATAAGCAGTTCTTC	CASGFLLAGVLYKQFF
few	TRBD1	TRBV11-3	TRBJ2-3	TGTGCCAGCAGCTCCGCAGGGACAGGGGGCTTGCTCAACACAGATACGCAGTATTTT	CASSSAGTGGLLNTDTQYF
few	-	TRBV7-8	TRBJ2-2	TGTGCCAGCAGCTTAGCACGGCAGGTTCCCACCGGGGAGCTGTTTTTT	CASSLARQVPTGELFF
-	-	TRBV3-1	TRBJ2-3	TGTGCCAGCAGCCAAAACGGTGTCGGGGCGACAGATACGCAGTATTTT	CASSQNGVGATDTQYF
-	TRBD2	TRBV7-9	TRBJ2-7	TGTGCCAGCAGCTTATTCGGGACTAGCGGGGGGGCTCGCTCCTACGAGCAGTACTTC	CASSLFGTSGGARSYEQYF
many	TRBD1	TRBV27	TRBJ2-5	TGTGCCAGCGGACAGGGTATAGGAGAGACCCAGTACTTC	CASGQGIGETQYF
few	-	TRBV7-6	TRBJ2-2	TGTGCTAGCAGCTTGGGGCCGGGGGCCGGGGAGCTGTTTTTT	CASSLGPGAGELFF
-	TRBD1	TRBV12-3/TRBV12-4	TRBJ2-2	TGTGCCAGCAGTTTAGCGGGACAGGGCTCCGGGGAGCTGTTTTTT	CASSLAGQGSGELFF
few	TRBD2	TRBV6-1	TRBJ2-3	TGTGCCAGCAGTGAAGTGGTAGCGGGGTCGATTCCAGATACGCAGTATTTT	CASSEVVAGSIPDTQYF
-	-	TRBV6-5	TRBJ1-1	TGTGCCAGCAGCCCTGCCTTCTCGAACACTGAAGCTTTCTTT	CASSPAFSNTEAFF